The source of this T cell receptor beta chain is a study of CD4 T cells in lung cancer (dated by TCRdb to about 2019). Study-level background: In the study, blood T cells of NSCLC patients were screened for responses to candidate mutation-encoded neoepitopes, and neoantigen-specific CD4+ T-cell clones and TCRs were isolated. The patients who underwent resection had lung adenocarcinoma or squamous cell carcinoma, were aged 60 to 69 when blood was donated, and were mostly former smokers. Treatments received by the patients before blood donation included platinum chemotherapy, and some patients received nivolumab or pembrolizumab. The frequency of neoantigen-specific clonotypes in tumor resections, non-adjacent lung and cultured T-cell products was tracked by TCRB deep sequencing.

A word on this clone: It lacks a known antigen. The sample holds no much larger clone one base away, and base qualities are not on file.

PBMCs were stimulated for more than ten days with mutant 27-mer peptides plus IL21, IL7, IL15 and IL2 and were then restimulated with peptide-pulsed autologous B cells. After restimulation with peptide-pulsed B cells, live IFNgamma-secreting T cells were sorted on a FACS Aria2 by cytokine capture. Sorted cells were expanded for roughly 14 to 21 days at limiting dilution, about 3 or 10 cells per well, with irradiated allogeneic PBMCs, phytohemagglutinin and IL2. Peripheral blood samples or leukapheresis products were collected from the patients. To screen the expanded lines for antigen specificity, an IFNgamma ELISA was run against autologous B cells pulsed with mutant peptides. CDR1 and CDR2 are read off the germline V gene (reference sequence) as SEHNR and FQNEAQ. Between the V and J ends, shortened by 2 bases and 5 bases respectively, the junction contains 2 bases. The CDR3, cysteine through phenylalanine, is 11 amino acids long. Kept here is only the CDR3 DNA, which spans 33 bases and is read in frame from base 1.

Receptors were amplified or captured by the immunoSEQ multiplex PCR assay. Qiagen DNeasy or QIAamp micro DNA kits were used to isolate DNA, and the Adaptive Biotechnology human TCRB sequencing kit was used to sequence TCRB. An Illumina MiSeq was used to sequence the TCRB libraries. In the original analysis: The kit provider's software was used to analyze TCRB sequence data, and Fisher's exact test was applied to assess tumor enrichment of clonotype templates. The table comes from immuneACCESS by way of TCRdb, which keeps in-frame sequences with V and J called. Part of the clones is missing from these tables; in studies checked, under half for an unresolved V gene and the rest for unknown reasons. D and trimming come from the DNA, and the V and J calls and clone size come from that table. This sample holds about 300 clones; over 85% were observed only once. The top ten clones comprise about 87% of the sample.

The research as a whole found: Nonspecific IFNgamma producers of unknown purity were included among IFNgamma-sorted cells, so expanded lines were found to range from monoclonal to oligoclonal. Some blood-derived responses might reflect in vitro priming of naive T cells or cross-reactivity rather than memory responses to the cancer.

Sequenced input: a CD4+ T cell line or clone grown in culture. The chain is made from TRBV7-9 and TRBJ2-3; the D gene is not confidently resolved. The sequence came from a woman aged 55-70 years with non-small cell lung cancer. Some clones in this sample may be carry-over from other donors' samples. The CDR3 region: CASSLLDTQYF. The nucleotide sequence is given as TGTGCCAGCAGCTTACTAGATACGCAGTATTTT. The full variable domain, completed from the reference TRBV7-9 and TRBJ2-3 proteins outside the CDR3, reads DTGVSQNPRHKITKRGQNVTFRCDPISEHNRLYWYRQTLGQGPEFLTYFQNEAQLEKSRLLSDRFSAERPKGSFSTLEIQRTEQGDSAMYLCASSLLDTQYFGPGTRLTVL.